These 10 T cell receptor beta chains originate from one sample sequenced in a study of CD8+ T cells in alopecia areata. Reverse transcription of extracted RNA yielded cDNA, which provided the sequencing template. Assay: immunoSEQ multiplex PCR; the TCRdb copy retains only in-frame clones and omits some. The data hold some 200,000 clones, with around 58% observed a single time. The treatment is: oral pan-JAK inhibitor, 5-10 mg twice daily. This specimen consisted of CD8+ T cells sorted from blood, obtained at week 24, from a patient treated with tofacitinib. These TCRs come from a human donor with alopecia areata.

This rearrangement joins TRBV11-2 to TRBJ2-5, with D tentatively TRBD2 (5 bases). CDR3 length: 13 residues. Germline V lookup: CDR1 SGHAT, CDR2 FQNNGV. V lost 8 bases to trimming and J lost 4 bases, with 14 bases between them. CDR3 loop: CASQLSGTETQYF. CDR3 coding DNA: TGTGCCAGCCAGCTGTCGGGAACAGAGACCCAGTACTTC.

The V and J genes are TRBV30 and TRBJ2-7, with D unclear. This CDR3 is 13 amino acids long. V lost 8 bases, J lost 5 bases, and 19 bases lay in between. The germline V gene has CDR1 GTSNPN and CDR2 SVGIG (reference sequence). The CDR3 DNA follows: TGTGCCCTCTCGATCTCGCCCCCCGACGAGCAGTACTTC. Protein sequence: CALSISPPDEQYF.

The table lists this clone with a few counts. The rearrangement uses TRBV25-1 and TRBJ2-7, with unresolved D. The V and J ends lost 4 bases and 2 bases respectively, with 6 bases between them. The CDR3 is made up of 12 amino acids. Germline CDR1 MGHDK, CDR2 SYGVNS. CDR3 bases: TGTGCCAGCAGTGTTGGGACCTACGAGCAGTACTTC. Its translation: CASSVGTYEQYF.

The chain joins TRBV13 to TRBJ2-2; TRBD1 matches at 9 bases. CDR1 and CDR2 from the germline V gene are PRHDT and FYEKMQ (reference sequence). This CDR3 has 15 amino acids. V lost 5 bases, J lost 5 bases, and 6 bases stayed unmatched. The CDR3 nucleotides are TGTGCCAGCAGCCCAGGGACAGGGAGGACCGGGGAGCTGTTTTTT. Translation gives CASSPGTGRTGELFF.

This clone was found a few times. The chain combines TRBV4-2 with TRBJ2-1; 9 bases agree with TRBD2. Germline V lookup: CDR1 LGHNA, CDR2 YNFKEQ. V trimming: 0 bases; J trimming: 12 bases; junction bases outside the gene matches: 9. The CDR3 has 15 amino acids. The CDR3 spells CASSQEGGGGRGQFF. CDR3 nucleotides: TGTGCCAGCAGCCAAGAAGGCGGGGGGGGACGTGGGCAGTTCTTC.

The J gene is TRBJ1-1, the V gene TRBV29-1; the D is unclear. Germline loops: CDR1 SQVTM, CDR2 ANQGSEA. This CDR3 is 13 amino acids long. Trimming took 2 bases from V and 10 from J, leaving 17 bases between them. The CDR3, as DNA: TGCAGCGTTGAAAGAAAGCGCGAATTGGGAGCTTTCTTT. It encodes CSVERKRELGAFF.

The chain employs TRBV25-1 and TRBJ1-2, with D tentatively TRBD1 (5 bases). CDR1 and CDR2 from the germline V gene are MGHDK and SYGVNS. Trimming took 4 bases from V and 5 from J, leaving 14 bases between them. CDR3 size: 14 residues. In DNA, the CDR3 is TGTGCCAGCAGTGGCCTAGAGGGACCTTATGGCTACACCTTC. Translated, it gives CASSGLEGPYGYTF.

The chain has TRBV4-2 and TRBJ2-7, with 10 bases matching TRBD2. The CDR3 is 16 residues long. Trimming at V came to 3 bases and at J to 4 bases, leaving 9 bases not matched to a gene. Germline CDR1 reads LGHNA; CDR2 reads YNFKEQ. CDR3 region: CASSQTRTSGVYEQYF. In DNA form, the CDR3 reads TGTGCCAGCAGCCAGACCCGTACTAGCGGGGTATACGAGCAGTACTTC.

This clone appeared many times. The chain uses TRBV10-2 and TRBJ1-1; D may be TRBD1 (5 bases). CDR3 length equals 14 residues. Between the trimmed V and J ends, which lost 0 bases and 0 bases, there was a span of 5 bases. From germline, CDR1 is WSHSY and CDR2 SAAADI. The CDR3 coding sequence is TGCGCCAGCAGTGAGTCGGGGGTGAACACTGAAGCTTTCTTT. Translated: CASSESGVNTEAFF.

The V and J genes are TRBV27 and TRBJ2-5; TRBD1 aligns across 7 bases. Germline V gene lookup returns CDR1 MNHEY and CDR2 SMNVEV (reference sequence). The CDR3 consists of 14 residues. Unmatched junction bases numbered 7, after V lost 5 bases and J lost 4 bases. The chain's CDR3 is CASSPNRGGETQYF. DNA for the CDR3: TGTGCCAGCAGTCCAAACAGGGGTGGAGAGACCCAGTACTTC.